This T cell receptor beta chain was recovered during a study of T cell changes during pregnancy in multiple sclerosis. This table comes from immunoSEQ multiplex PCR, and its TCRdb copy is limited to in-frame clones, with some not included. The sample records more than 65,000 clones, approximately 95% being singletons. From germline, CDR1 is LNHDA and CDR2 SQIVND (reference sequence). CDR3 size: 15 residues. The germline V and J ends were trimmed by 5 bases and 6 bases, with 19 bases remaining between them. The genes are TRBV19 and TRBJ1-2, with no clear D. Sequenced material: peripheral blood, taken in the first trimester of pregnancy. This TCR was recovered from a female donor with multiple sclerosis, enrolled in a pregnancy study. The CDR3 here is CASSSRARGIHGYTF. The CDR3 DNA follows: TGTGCCAGTAGTTCGCGAGCCCGGGGAATTCATGGCTACACCTTC.